Sequencing of this T cell receptor (beta chain) was carried out in a study of blood T cell repertoires in COVID-19. Trimming took off 2 bases at V and 0 bases at J, with 14 bases between the two ends. In germline, CDR1 is SGHTA, CDR2 FQGNSA. There are 16 residues in the CDR3. In the authors' methods: Using reference gene primer amplification, nucleated cell counts were estimated. This table comes from immunoSEQ multiplex PCR, and its TCRdb copy is limited to in-frame clones, with some not included. That table is the source of V, J and clone size, and D and trimming were worked out from the DNA. This table holds 85,000 to 100,000 clones, approximately 86% found once.

The J gene is TRBJ2-7, the V gene TRBV7-2, with a tentative D call TRBD2 (7 bases). The TCR originated in a man aged 60-69 years with acute or convalescent COVID-19. The specimen sequenced was peripheral blood. CDR3 coding DNA: TGTGCCAGCAGCTTAACCGGGGGGCTAAACTCCTACGAGCAGTACTTC. It codes for CASSLTGGLNSYEQYF.